This T cell receptor (beta chain) came from a study of T cell repertoires in cytomegalovirus infection. Background on the study: An indication of both CMV infection and matching HLA type came from public TCR beta signatures. Study conclusions and caveats: Within the response measured ex vivo, HLA-C-restricted CMV-specific TCR beta clonotypes were dominant. The cumulative frequency of public TCR beta families identified carriers of CMV plus the relevant HLA.

Details on this clonotype: Its target is not known.

TCRdb called the reads again in MiXCR, with one record for every CDR3 protein. The top ten hold over 11% of the sample, which has some 940,000 distinct CDR3 sequences, around a third seen once. Germline CDR1 reads ENHRY; CDR2 reads SYGVKD. This CDR3 contains 15 residues. Trimming took 3 bases from V and 0 from J, leaving 8 bases between them. This receptor was identified in a human donor in good health (CMV status not recorded). Some clones in this sample may be carry-over from other donors' samples. V gene TRBV10-3 combines with J gene TRBJ2-2; D is undetermined. Sequencing used cultured CD8+ T cells from PBMCs, obtained from culture after CMV antigen stimulation. The CDR3 DNA follows: TGTGCCATCAGTGAAGGATCGCCGAACACCGGGGAGCTGTTTTTT. Protein: CAISEGSPNTGELFF.